This is a list of T cell receptor beta chains from one sample in a study of T-cell memory formation after mild COVID-19. From the 5' RACE reads, TCRdb called clonotypes with MiXCR, one entry per CDR3 protein. Altogether hundreds of thousands of distinct CDR3 sequences are present, approximately 27% being singletons, with the ten largest covering about 13%. Sequenced: PBMCs or a T cell subset sorted from them (not recorded which). These receptors were collected from an adult woman who had mild COVID-19 (a few samples of this study predate the infection). Cell type and time point are not known. Both conserved end residues are part of each CDR3. Fields, in order: J gene, clone size, D gene, V gene, CDR3 DNA, CDR3 protein. D genes are given only for firm matches. Clone size is shown for a subset of rows, as once, few, many or a class of expanded clone.

j_call: TRBJ2-5; clone_size: few; d_call: TRBD2; v_call: TRBV5-1; cdr3_nt: TGCGCCAGCAGCCCAATTAGCGGGAGCGTTGGGGAGACCCAGTACTTC; cdr3_aa: CASSPISGSVGETQYF
j_call: TRBJ2-2; clone_size: few; d_call: -; v_call: TRBV9; cdr3_nt: TGTGCCAGCAGCGTTAATCCCGGGGAGCTGTTTTTT; cdr3_aa: CASSVNPGELFF
j_call: TRBJ2-1; clone_size: few; d_call: -; v_call: TRBV18; cdr3_nt: TGTGCCAGCTCACGGGACATCGGTAACAATGAGCAGTTCTTC; cdr3_aa: CASSRDIGNNEQFF
j_call: TRBJ2-1; clone_size: -; d_call: -; v_call: TRBV7-6; cdr3_nt: TGTGCCAGCAGCTTAGTAGTCCAGTCAAATGAGCAGTTCTTC; cdr3_aa: CASSLVVQSNEQFF
j_call: TRBJ2-2; clone_size: few; d_call: -; v_call: TRBV30; cdr3_nt: TGTGCCTGGAGCGCCAGGGTCCTCACCGGGGAGCTGTTTTTT; cdr3_aa: CAWSARVLTGELFF
j_call: TRBJ2-1; clone_size: -; d_call: -; v_call: TRBV7-3; cdr3_nt: TGTGCCAGCAGCGGAGGGAATGAGCAGTTCTTC; cdr3_aa: CASSGGNEQFF
j_call: TRBJ1-5; clone_size: -; d_call: -; v_call: TRBV9; cdr3_nt: TGTGCCAGCAGCCCCACCGGGGCAAAGGATCAGCCCCAGCATTTT; cdr3_aa: CASSPTGAKDQPQHF
j_call: TRBJ2-7; clone_size: once; d_call: TRBD1; v_call: TRBV7-8; cdr3_nt: TGTGCCAGCAGCCCCTGGACAGGGAGATCCTACGAGCAGTACTTC; cdr3_aa: CASSPWTGRSYEQYF
j_call: TRBJ2-5; clone_size: many; d_call: -; v_call: TRBV6-5; cdr3_nt: TGTGCCAGCAGTTACTCAACAGATCTCGGGGGGACCCAGTACTTC; cdr3_aa: CASSYSTDLGGTQYF
j_call: TRBJ2-1; clone_size: -; d_call: TRBD2; v_call: TRBV7-9; cdr3_nt: TGTGCCAGCAGCTTCGGGACTAGCGGGGGGCAGTTCTTC; cdr3_aa: CASSFGTSGGQFF
j_call: TRBJ2-3; clone_size: many; d_call: TRBD2; v_call: TRBV29-1; cdr3_nt: TGCAGCGTTCGACTAGCGGAGCAGTATTTT; cdr3_aa: CSVRLAEQYF
j_call: TRBJ2-7; clone_size: few; d_call: -; v_call: TRBV11-2; cdr3_nt: TGTGCCAGCAGCTTAGCAGGGGAACCCTACGAGCAGTACTTC; cdr3_aa: CASSLAGEPYEQYF
j_call: TRBJ2-1; clone_size: few; d_call: TRBD2; v_call: TRBV12-3/TRBV12-4; cdr3_nt: TGTGCCAGCAGTCTCTTAGCGGGAGGTGGCTATGAGCAGTTCTTC; cdr3_aa: CASSLLAGGGYEQFF
j_call: TRBJ1-2; clone_size: -; d_call: -; v_call: TRBV27; cdr3_nt: TGTGCCAGCACTCGTGGGAGAGGGGAATATGGCTACACCTTC; cdr3_aa: CASTRGRGEYGYTF
j_call: TRBJ2-1; clone_size: -; d_call: TRBD1; v_call: TRBV12-3/TRBV12-4; cdr3_nt: TGTGCCAGCAGTTTGGCCGGACAGGTTCTTTCCTACAATGAGCAGTTCTTC; cdr3_aa: CASSLAGQVLSYNEQFF
j_call: TRBJ1-1; clone_size: -; d_call: -; v_call: TRBV19; cdr3_nt: TGTGCCAGTAGGCCTTCGACAGGAATGAACACTGAAGCTTTCTTT; cdr3_aa: CASRPSTGMNTEAFF